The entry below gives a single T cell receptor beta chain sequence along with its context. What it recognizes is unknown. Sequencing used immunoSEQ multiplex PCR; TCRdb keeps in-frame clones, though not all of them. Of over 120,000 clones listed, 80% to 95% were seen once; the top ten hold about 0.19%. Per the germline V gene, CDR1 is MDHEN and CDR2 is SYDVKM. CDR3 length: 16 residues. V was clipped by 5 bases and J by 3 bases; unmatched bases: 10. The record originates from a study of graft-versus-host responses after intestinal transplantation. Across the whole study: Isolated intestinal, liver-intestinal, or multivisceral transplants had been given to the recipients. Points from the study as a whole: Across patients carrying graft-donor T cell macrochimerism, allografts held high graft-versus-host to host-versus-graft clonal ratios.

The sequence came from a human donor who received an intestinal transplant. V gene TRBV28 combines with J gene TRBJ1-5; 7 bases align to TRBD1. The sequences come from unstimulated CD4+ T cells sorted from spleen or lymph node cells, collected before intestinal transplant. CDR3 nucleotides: TGTGCCAGCAGTCAATGGACAGGTGTAAACAATCAGCCCCAGCATTTT. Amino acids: CASSQWTGVNNQPQHF.